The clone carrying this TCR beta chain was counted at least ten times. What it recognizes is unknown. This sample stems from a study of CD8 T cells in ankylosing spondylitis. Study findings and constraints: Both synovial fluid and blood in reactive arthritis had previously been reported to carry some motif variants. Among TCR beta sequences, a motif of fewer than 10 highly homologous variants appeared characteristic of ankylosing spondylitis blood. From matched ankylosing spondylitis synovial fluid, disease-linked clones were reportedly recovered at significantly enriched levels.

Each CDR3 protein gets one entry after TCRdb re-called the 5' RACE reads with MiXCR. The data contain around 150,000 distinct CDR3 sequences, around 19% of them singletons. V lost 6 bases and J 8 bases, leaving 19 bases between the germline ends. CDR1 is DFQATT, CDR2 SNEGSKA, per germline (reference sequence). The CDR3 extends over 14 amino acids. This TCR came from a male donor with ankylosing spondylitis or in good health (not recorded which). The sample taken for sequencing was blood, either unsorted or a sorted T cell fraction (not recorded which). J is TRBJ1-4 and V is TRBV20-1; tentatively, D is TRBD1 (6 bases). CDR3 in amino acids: CSALRPGAREKLFF. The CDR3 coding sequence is TGCAGTGCCCTGCGGCCGGGGGCGCGGGAAAAACTGTTTTTT.